The clone carrying this T cell receptor beta chain was seen many times. Its specificity is unknown. For the second PCR, which ran for about 6 to 11 cycles, a sample-barcoded 5' primer and a J-beta primer mix were used. The template-switch adaptor, which had 12 random nucleotides, put a tag on each cDNA molecule. A single record per CDR3 protein comes from TCRdb applying MiXCR to the 5' RACE reads. The sample has around 280,000 distinct CDR3 sequences; roughly 26% are singletons. These data belong to a study of blood T cells in healthy people across ages. Total RNA extracted from each sample amounted to at least 5.5 micrograms. General study findings and limits: A roughly linear age-dependent decrease characterized TCR beta diversity per million T cells. Diversity figures derived from one million T cells were judged to underestimate the true value.

Germline assignment: CDR1 SQVTM and CDR2 ANQGSEA. This CDR3 is built from 15 residues. The V gene end was trimmed by 7 bases and the J gene end by 1 base; junction bases not matched to a gene: 12. This receptor was obtained from a woman aged 70-85 years in good health. The V and J genes are TRBV29-1 and TRBJ2-7, with TRBD1 matching over 8 bases. Sample: blood. The CDR3 reads CSAQSGTGPSYEQYF. The CDR3 nucleotides are TGCAGCGCTCAGTCCGGGACAGGTCCTTCCTACGAGCAGTACTTC.